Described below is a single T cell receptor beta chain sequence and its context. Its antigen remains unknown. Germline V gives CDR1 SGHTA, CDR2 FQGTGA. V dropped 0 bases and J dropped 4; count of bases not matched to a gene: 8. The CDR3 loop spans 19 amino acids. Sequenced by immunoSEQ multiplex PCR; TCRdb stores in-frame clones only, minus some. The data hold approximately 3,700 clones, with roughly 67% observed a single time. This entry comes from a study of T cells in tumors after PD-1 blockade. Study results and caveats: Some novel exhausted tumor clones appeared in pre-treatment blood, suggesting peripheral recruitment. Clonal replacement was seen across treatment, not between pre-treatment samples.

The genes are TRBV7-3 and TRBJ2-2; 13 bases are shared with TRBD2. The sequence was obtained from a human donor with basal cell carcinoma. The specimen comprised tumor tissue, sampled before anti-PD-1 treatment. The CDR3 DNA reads TGTGCCAGCAGCTTAACGAGCCCCGGACTAGCGGGAGTCACCGGGGAGCTGTTTTTT. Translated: CASSLTSPGLAGVTGELFF.